This T cell receptor beta chain came from a study of OX40 agonist ivuxolimab in advanced cancers. For context, the study as a whole: Ivuxolimab, which targeted the costimulatory receptor OX40 (CD134), was an agonistic, fully human IgG2 monoclonal antibody. Intravenous ivuxolimab was administered to patients every 2 weeks at six dose levels: 0.01, 0.1, 0.3, 1.5, 3 and 10 mg/kg. The dose-escalation cohort was around 84% male with a mean age of about 60 years, ranging from 23 to 79. Peripheral TCRbeta sequencing aimed to test whether ivuxolimab altered TCR sequence diversity and caused clonal T-cell expansion. Partial responses occurred in three dose-escalation patients: two with cutaneous melanoma and one with hepatocellular carcinoma. Prior anti-PD-1, anti-PD-L1 or anti-CTLA-4 therapy was permitted, and approximately 40% of dose-escalation patients had received checkpoint inhibitors. Of the approximately 54 patients in dose escalation, about 20 had hepatocellular carcinoma, roughly 15 had melanoma, 9 had renal cell carcinoma and 9 had head and neck cancer. The paper describes the monotherapy dose-escalation part (N = 52 patients) of the phase I trial of ivuxolimab.

This clone has a handful of counts. Its antigen is not yet known. No clone much larger than this one lies a single base away; base qualities are absent. Genomic DNA was extracted from sorted cells for sequencing of the TCRbeta CDR3 region. The immunoSEQ Assay was used to sequence the TCRbeta CDR3 regions. TCRdb carries this immuneACCESS record with in-frame sequences only. Its versions omit some clonotypes, under half of them owing to an unresolved V gene in the studies checked, with the rest unexplained. In this sample the table shows roughly 79,000 clones, approximately 84% of which occur a single time. The ten largest clonotypes hold about 17% of the sample. The trial excluded patients who had a history of autoimmune disease or who were on systemic immunosuppression. Peripheral blood for TCR sequencing was collected from all dose cohorts at baseline, on cycle 4 day 1, and on cycle 7 day 1. Samples were obtained from an open-label, multicenter, first-in-human phase I dose-escalation trial of ivuxolimab. Adults with locally advanced or metastatic melanoma, renal cell carcinoma, hepatocellular carcinoma or head and neck squamous cell carcinoma were enrolled in the trial. CD4+ and CD8+ T cells were sorted separately from peripheral blood before TCR sequencing.

Points the paper makes about the study in general: At doses of 0.1 to 3.0 mg/kg, clonal expansion of both CD4+ and CD8+ blood T cells was observed from baseline to week 6. The antigen specificity of the clonally expanded peripheral T cells was not determined. After ivuxolimab, expanded clones were on average more numerous among CD8+ T cells than among CD4+ T cells. In the 0.1-3.0 mg/kg groups, partial responders were among the patients with the lowest normalized peripheral clonal expansion, particularly in CD8+ T cells. Low levels of normalized T-cell clonal expansion were also shown by some nonresponding patients.

The TCR originated in an adult with an advanced solid tumor such as melanoma, head and neck, liver or kidney cancer. Sequences were derived from CD4+ or CD8+ T cells sorted from blood, sampled in a trial of the OX40 agonist ivuxolimab.

The DNA is TGTGCCAGTAGATCAACAGGACTATACAATCAGCCCCAGCATTTT. Its coded protein is CASRSTGLYNQPQHF. The rearranged chain carries TRBV19 and TRBJ1-5, with TRBD1 as a weak D call on 5 bases. V is pared back by 6 bases and J by 3 bases, with 15 bases lying between the germline termini. There are 15 amino acids in the CDR3, from cysteine to phenylalanine inclusive. CDR3 DNA is the only sequence kept; it has 45 bases, read in frame from the first base. The germline V gene (reference sequence) gives CDR1 as LNHDA and CDR2 as SQIVND. The CDR3 plus the reference TRBV19 and TRBJ1-5 genes for the other parts give the full variable domain: DGGITQSPKYLFRKEGQNVTLSCEQNLNHDAMYWYRQDPGQGLRLIYYSQIVNDFQKGDIAEGYSVSREKKESFPLTVTSAQKNPTAFYLCASRSTGLYNQPQHFGDGTRLSIL.